This note documents a single T cell receptor beta chain sequence. The CDR3 totals 13 residues. The V end lost 9 bases, the J end lost 5 bases, and 16 bases lay between the germline ends. Per germline, CDR1 LNHDA and CDR2 SQIVND (reference sequence). The data stem from a study of control samples from healthy donors and cancer patients. Libraries were prepared by immunoSEQ multiplex PCR; TCRdb keeps only in-frame clonotypes and omits some of them. The sample lists about 28,000 clones; around nine tenths were seen once. Sequencing used PBMCs. The chain employs TRBV19 and TRBJ1-1; weak D call: TRBD1 (5 bases). This TCR was recovered from a woman aged 40-49 years with lung cancer. The CDR3 sequence: CASRNPGETEAFF. The CDR3 DNA reads TGTGCCAGCCGAAATCCGGGGGAGACTGAAGCTTTCTTT.